These T cell receptor beta chains were read from a single sample in a study of blood T cell repertoires in COVID-19. TCRdb's copy holds only in-frame clones and misses some; the assay was immunoSEQ multiplex PCR. This sample has approximately 68,000 clones, with under 85% found just once. The material sequenced was peripheral blood. The receptors come from a woman aged 45-65 years with acute or convalescent COVID-19. Both conserved end residues are part of each CDR3. Each record gives: V gene, J gene, D gene, clone size, CDR3 protein, CDR3 DNA. A D gene is named only where the DNA matches it firmly. Clone size appears in some rows only: once, few, many, or a class for an expanded clone.

v_call: TRBV2; j_call: TRBJ2-7; d_call: -; clone_size: -; cdr3_aa: CASSDRDFVTSFTYEQYF; cdr3_nt: TGTGCCAGCAGTGACCGGGACTTCGTTACCTCGTTTACCTACGAGCAGTACTTC
v_call: TRBV25-1; j_call: TRBJ1-4; d_call: -; clone_size: -; cdr3_aa: CASSGGGAANEKLFF; cdr3_nt: TGTGCCAGCAGTGGCGGGGGGGCAGCGAATGAAAAACTGTTTTTT
v_call: TRBV27; j_call: TRBJ1-2; d_call: TRBD1; clone_size: -; cdr3_aa: CASSLLGQGSYGYTF; cdr3_nt: TGTGCCAGCAGTTTATTAGGACAGGGGTCCTATGGCTACACCTTC
v_call: TRBV18; j_call: TRBJ1-2; d_call: -; clone_size: -; cdr3_aa: CASSPTTMELSGYTF; cdr3_nt: TGTGCCAGCTCACCAACGACCATGGAGCTTTCTGGCTACACCTTC
v_call: TRBV9; j_call: TRBJ2-1; d_call: TRBD1; clone_size: -; cdr3_aa: CASSVMPGQGVNEQFF; cdr3_nt: TGTGCCAGCAGCGTGATGCCGGGACAGGGAGTCAATGAGCAGTTCTTC
v_call: TRBV28; j_call: TRBJ2-1; d_call: TRBD1; clone_size: -; cdr3_aa: CASSFEGTGGNEQFF; cdr3_nt: TGTGCCAGCAGTTTCGAGGGGACAGGGGGCAATGAGCAGTTCTTC
v_call: TRBV25-1; j_call: TRBJ2-1; d_call: -; clone_size: -; cdr3_aa: CASRLNNEQFF; cdr3_nt: TGTGCCAGCAGACTGAACAATGAGCAGTTCTTC
v_call: TRBV18; j_call: TRBJ2-5; d_call: TRBD1; clone_size: once; cdr3_aa: CASSSGQGETQYF; cdr3_nt: TGTGCCAGCTCATCCGGACAGGGGGAGACCCAGTACTTC
v_call: TRBV6-5; j_call: TRBJ1-6; d_call: TRBD1; clone_size: -; cdr3_aa: CASSRDRDSPLHF; cdr3_nt: TGTGCCAGCAGCCGGGACAGGGACTCACCCCTCCACTTT
v_call: TRBV7-2; j_call: TRBJ2-7; d_call: -; clone_size: -; cdr3_aa: CASSLVATPEQYF; cdr3_nt: TGTGCCAGCAGCTTAGTCGCCACTCCCGAGCAGTACTTC
v_call: TRBV5-1; j_call: TRBJ1-1; d_call: -; clone_size: -; cdr3_aa: CASSPRTENTEAFF; cdr3_nt: TGCGCCAGCAGCCCGCGGACAGAGAACACTGAAGCTTTCTTT
v_call: TRBV28; j_call: TRBJ2-2; d_call: -; clone_size: -; cdr3_aa: CASKRVNTGELFF; cdr3_nt: TGTGCCAGCAAGAGGGTAAACACCGGGGAGCTGTTTTTT
v_call: TRBV3-1/TRBV3-2; j_call: TRBJ2-7; d_call: -; clone_size: -; cdr3_aa: CASSQLTSGGEQYF; cdr3_nt: TGTGCCAGCAGCCAGTTGACTAGTGGTGGCGAGCAGTACTTC
v_call: TRBV6-5; j_call: TRBJ1-1; d_call: -; clone_size: -; cdr3_aa: CASIKNTEAFF; cdr3_nt: TGTGCCAGCATTAAAAACACTGAAGCTTTCTTT
v_call: TRBV29-1; j_call: TRBJ2-2; d_call: -; clone_size: once; cdr3_aa: CTARGGTGELFF; cdr3_nt: TGCACCGCAAGGGGAGGCACCGGGGAGCTGTTTTTT
v_call: TRBV19; j_call: TRBJ2-6; d_call: -; clone_size: -; cdr3_aa: CASRLLDKQDLSSGANVLTF; cdr3_nt: TGTGCCAGCCGCCTCTTGGACAAACAAGACTTATCCTCTGGGGCCAACGTCCTGACTTTC
v_call: TRBV10-2; j_call: TRBJ2-2; d_call: TRBD2; clone_size: -; cdr3_aa: CASSERSGVNTGELFF; cdr3_nt: TGCGCCAGCAGTGAAAGAAGCGGGGTAAACACCGGGGAGCTGTTTTTT
v_call: TRBV7-6; j_call: TRBJ2-6; d_call: -; clone_size: -; cdr3_aa: CASSSTNSLPSGANVLTF; cdr3_nt: TGTGCCAGCAGCTCGACCAACAGTCTCCCCTCTGGGGCCAACGTCCTGACTTTC
v_call: TRBV19; j_call: TRBJ1-4; d_call: -; clone_size: few; cdr3_aa: CASSLAGSNEKLFF; cdr3_nt: TGTGCCAGTAGTCTCGCAGGGTCAAATGAAAAACTGTTTTTT
v_call: TRBV2; j_call: TRBJ1-1; d_call: -; clone_size: -; cdr3_aa: CASSQDTEAFF; cdr3_nt: TGTGCCAGCAGTCAGGACACTGAAGCTTTCTTT
v_call: TRBV30; j_call: TRBJ2-3; d_call: -; clone_size: -; cdr3_aa: CAWSVGSGAQYF; cdr3_nt: TGTGCCTGGAGTGTAGGGAGTGGCGCGCAGTATTTT
v_call: TRBV30; j_call: TRBJ2-1; d_call: -; clone_size: -; cdr3_aa: CAWSYGTYNEQFF; cdr3_nt: TGTGCCTGGAGTTACGGGACTTACAATGAGCAGTTCTTC
v_call: TRBV12-3/TRBV12-4; j_call: TRBJ1-2; d_call: TRBD1; clone_size: -; cdr3_aa: CASSPGTGDLGTF; cdr3_nt: TGTGCCAGCAGTCCGGGGACAGGGGATTTGGGCACCTTC
v_call: TRBV9; j_call: TRBJ1-1; d_call: TRBD1; clone_size: -; cdr3_aa: CASSTGTGGNTEAFF; cdr3_nt: TGTGCCAGCAGCACAGGGACAGGGGGGAACACTGAAGCTTTCTTT
v_call: TRBV5-1; j_call: TRBJ2-7; d_call: -; clone_size: -; cdr3_aa: CASPAAGLLQEGYEQYF; cdr3_nt: TGCGCCAGCCCTGCGGCAGGCCTACTACAGGAGGGCTACGAGCAGTACTTC
v_call: TRBV4-1; j_call: TRBJ2-7; d_call: TRBD2; clone_size: -; cdr3_aa: CASSQELGGFYEQYF; cdr3_nt: TGCGCCAGCAGCCAAGAATTGGGAGGGTTCTACGAGCAGTACTTC
v_call: TRBV7-9; j_call: TRBJ1-2; d_call: -; clone_size: -; cdr3_aa: CASSPQTGGYGYTF; cdr3_nt: TGTGCCAGCAGCCCACAGACAGGTGGCTATGGCTACACCTTC
v_call: TRBV7-9; j_call: TRBJ1-1; d_call: TRBD1; clone_size: -; cdr3_aa: CASSKRTGQNTEAFF; cdr3_nt: TGTGCCAGCAGCAAAAGGACAGGACAGAACACTGAAGCTTTCTTT
v_call: TRBV5-1; j_call: TRBJ2-1; d_call: TRBD1; clone_size: -; cdr3_aa: CASSWTGGWEQFF; cdr3_nt: TGCGCCAGCAGCTGGACAGGGGGTTGGGAGCAGTTCTTC
v_call: TRBV21-1; j_call: TRBJ2-3; d_call: -; clone_size: -; cdr3_aa: CASSKGGTDTQYF; cdr3_nt: TGTGCCAGCAGCAAAGGCGGGACAGATACGCAGTATTTT
v_call: TRBV7-9; j_call: TRBJ2-1; d_call: TRBD2; clone_size: -; cdr3_aa: CASSLALAGAYNEQFF; cdr3_nt: TGTGCCAGCAGCTTAGCCCTAGCGGGGGCATACAATGAGCAGTTCTTC
v_call: TRBV9; j_call: TRBJ1-5; d_call: TRBD1; clone_size: once; cdr3_aa: CASSPSGTVGEAQHF; cdr3_nt: TGTGCCAGCAGCCCGTCCGGGACAGTTGGTGAGGCCCAGCATTTT
v_call: TRBV11-2; j_call: TRBJ2-3; d_call: TRBD2; clone_size: -; cdr3_aa: CASSPGTSFGGGTDTQYF; cdr3_nt: TGTGCCAGCAGCCCCGGGACTAGTTTTGGGGGGGGCACAGATACGCAGTATTTT
v_call: TRBV5-1; j_call: TRBJ2-2; d_call: TRBD2; clone_size: -; cdr3_aa: CASSGREGTGELFF; cdr3_nt: TGCGCCAGCAGCGGGAGGGAGGGGACCGGGGAGCTGTTTTTT
v_call: TRBV27; j_call: TRBJ1-6; d_call: TRBD1; clone_size: -; cdr3_aa: CASSPRTGHNSPLHF; cdr3_nt: TGTGCCAGCAGTCCACGGACAGGCCATAATTCACCCCTCCACTTT
v_call: TRBV11-2; j_call: TRBJ2-1; d_call: TRBD1; clone_size: -; cdr3_aa: CASSRQGSISYNEQFF; cdr3_nt: TGTGCCAGCAGCCGACAGGGGTCGATATCCTACAATGAGCAGTTCTTC
v_call: TRBV27; j_call: TRBJ1-3; d_call: -; clone_size: -; cdr3_aa: CASSLSAGVDTIYF; cdr3_nt: TGTGCCAGCAGTTTATCTGCGGGGGTAGACACCATATATTTT
v_call: TRBV28; j_call: TRBJ2-5; d_call: TRBD2; clone_size: -; cdr3_aa: CASSGRDLTETQYF; cdr3_nt: TGTGCCAGCAGCGGGAGGGATCTGACAGAGACCCAGTACTTC
v_call: TRBV28; j_call: TRBJ2-7; d_call: -; clone_size: few; cdr3_aa: CASSLLGPGQGEQYF; cdr3_nt: TGTGCCAGCAGTTTATTGGGGCCAGGTCAAGGCGAGCAGTACTTC
v_call: TRBV5-6; j_call: TRBJ2-5; d_call: -; clone_size: -; cdr3_aa: CASSLGPSGTRAQYF; cdr3_nt: TGTGCCAGCAGCTTGGGCCCCTCGGGGACAAGGGCCCAGTACTTC
v_call: TRBV7-2; j_call: TRBJ1-2; d_call: -; clone_size: -; cdr3_aa: CASSLRQSYGYTF; cdr3_nt: TGTGCCAGCAGCTTACGACAGAGTTATGGCTACACCTTC
v_call: TRBV19; j_call: TRBJ2-6; d_call: -; clone_size: -; cdr3_aa: CASSIVDFRVLTF; cdr3_nt: TGTGCCAGTAGTATCGTGGACTTTAGGGTCCTGACTTTC
v_call: TRBV4-1; j_call: TRBJ1-6; d_call: TRBD1; clone_size: -; cdr3_aa: CASSQEGTGVYQESPLHF; cdr3_nt: TGCGCCAGCAGCCAAGAGGGGACAGGGGTTTACCAAGAGTCACCCCTCCACTTT
v_call: TRBV30; j_call: TRBJ1-2; d_call: -; clone_size: -; cdr3_aa: CAWRLAGVLNYGYTF; cdr3_nt: TGTGCCTGGAGATTGGCAGGGGTGCTTAACTATGGCTACACCTTC
v_call: TRBV7-9; j_call: TRBJ1-4; d_call: -; clone_size: -; cdr3_aa: CASSPLGSTGGEKLFF; cdr3_nt: TGTGCCAGCAGCCCCTTGGGGTCGACGGGCGGGGAAAAACTGTTTTTT
v_call: TRBV25-1; j_call: TRBJ1-2; d_call: -; clone_size: -; cdr3_aa: CASSAARVPLSGYTF; cdr3_nt: TGTGCCAGCAGTGCGGCCAGGGTACCACTCAGTGGCTACACCTTC
v_call: TRBV10-3; j_call: TRBJ1-1; d_call: TRBD1; clone_size: -; cdr3_aa: CAISGQGDSEAFF; cdr3_nt: TGTGCCATCAGTGGGCAGGGGGACAGTGAAGCTTTCTTT
v_call: TRBV15; j_call: TRBJ2-3; d_call: -; clone_size: -; cdr3_aa: CATSRGGLEGGTDTQYF; cdr3_nt: TGTGCCACCAGCAGAGGTGGCCTAGAGGGGGGCACAGATACGCAGTATTTT
v_call: TRBV6-5; j_call: TRBJ1-1; d_call: -; clone_size: -; cdr3_aa: CATQVNTEAFF; cdr3_nt: TGTGCCACCCAGGTGAACACTGAAGCTTTCTTT
v_call: TRBV2; j_call: TRBJ1-4; d_call: TRBD1; clone_size: -; cdr3_aa: CASRRTGGTNEKLFF; cdr3_nt: TGTGCCAGCAGGAGGACAGGGGGAACTAATGAAAAACTGTTTTTT
v_call: TRBV6-5; j_call: TRBJ1-5; d_call: -; clone_size: -; cdr3_aa: CASSYSRNSNQPQHF; cdr3_nt: TGTGCCAGCAGTTATTCGAGAAATAGCAATCAGCCCCAGCATTTT
v_call: TRBV3-1/TRBV3-2; j_call: TRBJ2-7; d_call: TRBD2; clone_size: -; cdr3_aa: CASSQRRSFLAGGFSEQYF; cdr3_nt: TGTGCCAGCAGCCAAAGAAGAAGTTTTCTAGCGGGAGGATTTAGCGAGCAGTACTTC